The 6 T cell receptor beta chains given below trace back to one sample, sequenced in a study of T cells in Graves' hyperthyroidism and ophthalmopathy. Amplification of TCR beta CDR3 regions used RNA as the template. First-round RT-PCR of the TCR CDR3 relied on the HTBI primer set. TCRdb recomputed calls from the multiplex PCR reads with MiXCR, one row per CDR3 protein. The data show roughly 510,000 distinct CDR3 sequences, 40% to 55% seen once. The source material was peripheral blood or thyroid tissue (not recorded which). All receptors come from an adult woman with Graves' disease, either hyperthyroidism or ophthalmopathy (not recorded which).

The rearrangement links TRBV15 to TRBJ1-5; D is unclear. V was shortened by 10 bases and J by 3 bases, with 13 bases between the two germline ends. From germline, CDR1 is LNHNV and CDR2 YYDKDF (reference sequence). The CDR3 consists of 13 residues. The CDR3 DNA reads TGTGCCAGCAGATCCGACCACAATCAGCCCCAGCATTTT. Translating it yields CASRSDHNQPQHF. Filled out from reference TRBV15 and TRBJ1-5, the complete variable domain reads DAMVIQNPRYQVTQFGKPVTLSCSQTLNHNVMYWYQQKSSQAPKLLFHYYDKDFNNEADTPDNFQSRRPNTSFCFLDIRSPGLGDTAMYLCASRSDHNQPQHFGDGTRLSIL.

The chain links TRBV10-3 to TRBJ2-7; D not resolved. This CDR3 has 15 residues. The V gene's germline CDR1 is ENHRY and CDR2 SYGVKD. V lost 0 bases to trimming and J lost 7 bases, with 16 bases between them. CDR3 nucleotides: TGTGCCATCAGTGAGTCGGGGTCAGCGCCGGAGGAGCAGTACTTC. As protein: CAISESGSAPEEQYF.

The CDR3 protein is CASSHDGLGYEQYF. The DNA of the CDR3 is TGCGCCAGCAGCCATGACGGACTAGGGTACGAGCAGTACTTC. This chain uses TRBV5-1 with TRBJ2-7; 7 bases align to TRBD2. The CDR3 has 14 residues. V shed 4 bases, J shed 4 bases, and the junction held 8 bases outside the gene matches. From germline, CDR1 is SGHRS and CDR2 YFSETQ.

This clonotype occurred a few times. This sequence joins TRBV4-1 and TRBJ2-5; 7 nucleotides line up with TRBD1. CDR3 size: 13 residues. V lost 4 bases, J lost 6 bases, and 5 bases stayed unmatched. In germline, CDR1 is MGHRA, CDR2 YSYEKL. CDR3: CASSRDRDQTQYF. The CDR3, as DNA: TGCGCCAGCAGCCGAGACAGGGACCAGACCCAGTACTTC.

The rearrangement uses TRBV10-3 and TRBJ1-2; D perhaps matches TRBD1 (6 bases). Trimming pared 2 bases from V and 2 bases from J, leaving 9 bases between. The CDR3 runs 14 residues. The germline V gene has CDR1 ENHRY and CDR2 SYGVKD. This chain's CDR3 is CAISEGRGNYGYTF. The CDR3 DNA reads as TGTGCCATCAGTGAGGGCAGGGGAAACTATGGCTACACCTTC.

The V and J genes are TRBV20-1 and TRBJ1-3, with 10 bases fitting TRBD1. CDR1 is DFQATT and CDR2 is SNEGSKA in the germline V gene (reference sequence). J lost 4 bases, V lost 6 bases, and 9 bases had no gene match. The CDR3 sequence is 15 residues long. This CDR3 reads CSADRGRAGGNTIYF. The DNA for the CDR3 is TGCAGTGCAGACAGGGGGCGAGCAGGAGGAAACACCATATATTTT.